The entry below describes one T cell receptor beta chain. Its antigen is unknown. With only one base between it and a far larger clone, this is likely a read error. Reverse transcription of all isolated RNA meant that expressed TCRB transcripts were sequenced. Method: immunoSEQ multiplex PCR; TCRdb's copy keeps in-frame clones and lacks some. This sample carries about 120,000 clones, about 16% of them seen once, and the ten largest clones take 2% to 3%. This record comes from a study of beta chain features in type 1 diabetes. Study results and limitations: HLA effects on TCRB rearrangement stayed unresolved here. There was a moderate but significant shortening of TCRB CDR3s in all four CD4+ subsets of Type 1 diabetes patients.

Per the germline V gene, CDR1 is MGHRA and CDR2 is YSYEKL. The CDR3 has 15 residues. Trimming shortened V by 0 bases and J by 2 bases, and 11 bases separated the two germline ends. This TCR derives from a man aged 30 to 45 with type 1 diabetes. Sequenced sample: central memory CD4+ T cells from blood. This chain links TRBV4-1 with TRBJ2-7, with TRBD2 as a possible D gene (5 bases). CDR3 residues: CASSQDVTGTYEQYF. In DNA, the CDR3 is TGCGCCAGCAGCCAAGATGTAACGGGGACCTACGAGCAGTACTTC.